Below, one T cell receptor (beta chain) is given with its context. Its antigen is unknown. Second doses at about 4 or about 12 weeks were pooled. Only in-frame clones appear in the TCRdb table, and some are missing; sequencing was by immunoSEQ multiplex PCR. The sample includes some 150,000 clones, 88% of them seen just once. The data are from a study of T cell responses to AZD1222 COVID-19 vaccine. Study-wide findings and caveats: Clonal diversity may have been underestimated in mostly white British donors. Repertoire samples came only from after the peak T cell response.

Germline V gene sequence: CDR1 MGHRA, CDR2 YSYEKL. The CDR3 totals 16 residues. J was trimmed by 6 bases and V by 1 base; bases with no gene match: 10. The TCR originated in an adult who received the AZD1222 COVID-19 vaccine. The source was peripheral blood, collected 28 days after the second AZD1222 dose. This chain links TRBV4-1 with TRBJ2-7; 9 bases are shared with TRBD2. CDR3: CASSQVGGGALSEQYF. Written as DNA, the CDR3 is TGCGCCAGCAGCCAAGTAGGCGGGGGGGCCTTATCCGAGCAGTACTTC.